A single sample is the source of the 21 T cell receptor beta chains below, sequenced in a study of control samples from healthy donors and cancer patients (TCRdb year 2020). The library was prepared using the immunoSEQ multiplex PCR assay. TCRdb limited this immuneACCESS table to in-frame rearrangements with V and J called. A share of clones is missing; checked studies link under half to unresolved V genes, and the rest is unexplained. Within this sample are about 150,000 clones, with 93% of them counted one time only. The biggest ten clones account for more than 2% of the sample. What was sequenced was blood. These receptors all come from a man in his fifties or sixties in good health.

The genes are TRBV27 and TRBJ2-7; no clear D. Per the germline V gene, CDR1 is MNHEY and CDR2 is SMNVEV (reference sequence). The germline V and J ends were trimmed by 7 bases and 3 bases, with 16 bases remaining between them. The CDR3 totals 14 residues. CDR3 loop: CASKSPTNNYEQYF. The CDR3 DNA follows: TGTGCCAGCAAATCCCCGACAAACAACTACGAGCAGTACTTC.

The rearrangement links TRBV7-9 to TRBJ1-2; no definite D call. The CDR3 totals 12 residues. Germline loops: CDR1 SEHNR, CDR2 FQNEAQ (reference sequence). V shed 3 bases and J shed 5 bases, with 7 bases lying between them. The CDR3 here is CASSFDGYGYTF. CDR3 bases: TGTGCCAGCAGCTTTGATGGGTATGGCTACACCTTC.

The V call is TRBV28, the J call TRBJ2-3; D is ambiguous. The germline CDR1 and CDR2 sequences are MDHEN and SYDVKM. The CDR3 consists of 11 residues. V was trimmed by 5 bases and J by 5 bases, leaving 5 bases between them. DNA for the CDR3: TGTGCCAGCAGTCAAATAGATACGCAGTATTTT. Translating gives CASSQIDTQYF. Full variable domain (rest looked up from reference TRBV28 and TRBJ2-3): DVKVTQSSRYLVKRTGEKVFLECVQDMDHENMFWYRQDPGLGLRLIYFSYDVKMKEKGDIPEGYSVSREKKERFSLILESASTNQTSMYLCASSQIDTQYFGPGTRLTVL.

The chain couples TRBV19 to TRBJ2-1; 13 bases agree with TRBD2. V shed 3 bases, J shed 6 bases, and the junction held 8 bases outside the gene matches. Germline loops: CDR1 LNHDA, CDR2 SQIVND (reference sequence). The CDR3 is made up of 17 amino acids. CDR3 sequence (DNA): TGTGCCAGTAGTATCGGTAAGGGGACTAGCGGGACCAATGAGCAGTTCTTC. As protein: CASSIGKGTSGTNEQFF. The full variable domain, rest sourced from reference TRBV19 and TRBJ2-1, is DGGITQSPKYLFRKEGQNVTLSCEQNLNHDAMYWYRQDPGQGLRLIYYSQIVNDFQKGDIAEGYSVSREKKESFPLTVTSAQKNPTAFYLCASSIGKGTSGTNEQFFGPGTRLTVL.

This chain connects TRBV5-1 to TRBJ1-4, with D maybe TRBD1 (5 bases). With 0 bases removed from V and 4 bases from J, the gap between germline ends came to 13 bases. This CDR3 region has 16 residues. Germline V gene lookup returns CDR1 SGHRS and CDR2 YFSETQ. CDR3 DNA sequence: TGCGCCAGCAGCTTGGGGGGCCAGGGTGGTAATGAAAAACTGTTTTTT. It is translated as CASSLGGQGGNEKLFF.

The DNA for the CDR3 is TGTGCCAGCAGTGATTCTTTACGGTGGGCAGAAGCTTTCTTT. Amino acid sequence: CASSDSLRWAEAFF. The chain employs TRBV25-1 and TRBJ1-1; no definite D call. Trimming removed 3 bases from V and 8 bases from J, with 16 bases in between. The CDR3 is 14 amino acids. Germline V lookup: CDR1 MGHDK, CDR2 SYGVNS.

The chain has TRBV28 and TRBJ2-5; 9 positions match TRBD1. Germline CDR1 is MDHEN and CDR2 is SYDVKM. The junction had 8 bases not matched to a gene; V was cut back by 7 bases and J by 5 bases. This CDR3 is 14 amino acids long. CDR3 nucleotides: TGTGCCAGCAACCCGGGACAGGGTTGGGAGACCCAGTACTTC. It codes for CASNPGQGWETQYF.

The rearrangement links TRBV20-1 to TRBJ2-3; D not certain. The CDR3 has 11 residues. V lost 6 bases and J lost 4, with 8 bases in between. The germline V gene encodes CDR1 DFQATT and CDR2 SNEGSKA (reference sequence). In DNA, the CDR3 is TGCAGTGCGCAAGGAGCAGATACGCAGTATTTT. As protein: CSAQGADTQYF.

V gene TRBV6-5 combines with J gene TRBJ2-3, with D unclear. Germline V gene sequence: CDR1 MNHEY, CDR2 SVGAGI. CDR3 size: 15 residues. The ends were cut back, 0 bases at V and 1 base at J, with 8 bases in the middle. The CDR3 loop is CASSYSPRRTDTQYF. The DNA of the CDR3 is TGTGCCAGCAGTTACTCGCCCCGCCGCACAGATACGCAGTATTTT.

This rearrangement joins TRBV30 to TRBJ1-3; D ambiguous. The CDR3 contains 17 residues. Germline values: CDR1 GTSNPN, CDR2 SVGIG (reference sequence). Deletions cut 1 base from V and 0 bases from J, with 16 bases between. CDR3 DNA: TGTGCCTGGAGTGCAATGAGGAGCTCAAGCTCTGGAAACACCATATATTTT. Translated: CAWSAMRSSSSGNTIYF.

V usage is TRBV29-1 and J usage is TRBJ1-4, with D possibly matching TRBD1 (6 bases). With 2 bases removed from V and 7 bases from J, the gap between germline ends came to 14 bases. The CDR3 extends over 14 amino acids. The germline CDR1 and CDR2 sequences are SQVTM and ANQGSEA. CDR3 sequence (DNA): TGCAGCGTTGAAAGACGGGGGCTATCTGAAAAACTGTTTTTT. This codes for CSVERRGLSEKLFF.

V usage is TRBV20-1 and J usage is TRBJ1-5, with 8 bases lining up with TRBD1. The CDR3 is 17 residues long. Germline V gene sequence: CDR1 DFQATT, CDR2 SNEGSKA (reference sequence). With V trimmed by 3 bases and J by 5 bases, 15 bases remained unmatched. The CDR3 DNA sequence: TGCAGTGCTAGTGAATCCGGGCGGGGACAGGCGTATCAGCCCCAGCATTTT. It specifies CSASESGRGQAYQPQHF.

This chain connects TRBV27 to TRBJ2-7; unclear D gene. The CDR3 runs 13 residues. V lost 8 bases to trimming and J lost 1 base, with 12 bases between them. Germline V gene data show CDR1 as MNHEY and CDR2 as SMNVEV (reference sequence). The CDR3 region has the DNA TGTGCCAGCGGAGAATCTCCATCCTACGAGCAGTACTTC. It yields the protein CASGESPSYEQYF.

The rearrangement links TRBV7-8 to TRBJ2-3; D is unclear. CDR3 length: 14 residues. The germline V and J ends were trimmed by 1 base and 1 base, with 6 bases remaining between them. The germline CDR1 and CDR2 sequences are SGHVS and FQNEAQ. CDR3 nucleotide sequence: TGTGCCAGCAGCTTAGGAGACCGCACAGATACGCAGTATTTT. Translating it yields CASSLGDRTDTQYF.

This clone was counted a single time. The chain is built from TRBV19 and TRBJ1-1; tentative D call: TRBD1 (6 bases). Trimming cost V 10 bases and J 8 bases, with 17 bases left between them. This CDR3 has 12 amino acids. Germline CDR1 and CDR2: LNHDA and SQIVND (reference sequence). In DNA form, the CDR3 reads TGTGCCAAACAGGACAGACCGATCGAAGCTTTCTTT. Translated: CAKQDRPIEAFF.

The chain links TRBV6-5 to TRBJ2-7; D is perhaps TRBD1 (6 bases). The germline V gene has CDR1 MNHEY and CDR2 SVGAGI. Deletions cut 7 bases from V and 0 bases from J, with 13 bases between. The CDR3 is made up of 14 amino acids. The CDR3 DNA reads as TGTGCCAGCACCCCGGGGACAAGCTCCTACGAGCAGTACTTC. Protein: CASTPGTSSYEQYF.

This clone has just one count. V gene TRBV11-2 combines with J gene TRBJ1-6; TRBD1 is a possible D gene (6 bases). This CDR3 has 13 amino acids. From germline, CDR1 is SGHAT and CDR2 FQNNGV. The germline V and J ends were trimmed by 4 bases and 11 bases, with 12 bases remaining between them. CDR3 sequence reads: CASSSLQGTPLHF. DNA of the CDR3: TGTGCCAGCAGCTCCCTCCAGGGGACACCCCTCCACTTT.

The chain has TRBV7-9 and TRBJ2-5; D possibly matches TRBD1 or TRBD2 (6 bases each). The germline gives CDR1 SEHNR, CDR2 FQNEAQ (reference sequence). CDR3 size: 17 residues. V gave up 0 bases and J gave up 2 bases, with 16 bases separating them. The CDR3 region is CASSLAAGARGQETQYF. The DNA for the CDR3 is TGTGCCAGCAGCTTAGCGGCAGGGGCGCGGGGTCAAGAGACCCAGTACTTC.

This chain uses TRBV3-1 (or the pseudogene TRBV3-2) with TRBJ2-1, with 8 positions matching TRBD2. The CDR3 sequence is 16 residues long. Germline-derived CDR1 and CDR2 are LGHDT and YNNKEL (reference sequence). Germline trimming cut 3 bases from V and 2 bases from J; bases unmatched to any gene: 6. CDR3 DNA sequence: TGTGCCAGCAGCCAGAGCGGGAGCGGAACCTACAATGAGCAGTTCTTC. This sequence encodes CASSQSGSGTYNEQFF.

The gene calls are TRBV27 and TRBJ1-5; no definite D call. The germline V gene encodes CDR1 MNHEY and CDR2 SMNVEV (reference sequence). V was shortened by 1 base and J by 6 bases, with 7 bases between the two germline ends. There are 13 residues in the CDR3. CDR3 loop: CASSLYPLQPQHF. The CDR3 DNA reads TGTGCCAGCAGTTTATACCCCCTTCAGCCCCAGCATTTT.

The genes are TRBV5-1 and TRBJ2-5, with D tentatively TRBD1 (5 bases). CDR3 length: 13 residues. From germline, CDR1 is SGHRS and CDR2 YFSETQ. V was clipped by 4 bases and J by 2 bases, with 9 bases between them. Here the CDR3 DNA reads TGCGCCAGCAGCCGACAGACGCAAGAGACCCAGTACTTC. The encoded protein is CASSRQTQETQYF.